These 31 T cell receptor beta chains were sequenced from one sample in a study of patients and donors after allogeneic stem cell transplantation. TCRdb independently ran MiXCR on the RT-PCR reads; one entry per CDR3 protein. This table holds more than 75,000 distinct CDR3 sequences, around 5% found once. Input material: blood, either unsorted or a sorted T cell fraction (not recorded which). Receptor source: a human donor who was either an allogeneic HSCT recipient or a stem cell or donor lymphocyte infusion donor (not recorded which). It is not recorded whose cells these are; they may come from a transplant donor.

There are a few counts of this clonotype. Germline and junction disagree at one end, which may indicate a read error. V is TRBV19 and J is TRBJ1-1; D is unresolved. There are 13 residues in the CDR3. Germline values: CDR1 LNHDA, CDR2 SQIVND (reference sequence). This CDR3 is CASSLERDTEAFF. In DNA form, the CDR3 reads TGTGCCAGTAGTTTAGAGAGGGACACTGAAGCTTTCTTT.

This clonotype occurred a few times. J is TRBJ1-1 and V is TRBV3-1; D perhaps matches TRBD1 (6 bases). Trimming took off 3 bases at V and 6 bases at J, with 20 bases between the two ends. Germline assignment: CDR1 LGHDT and CDR2 YNNKEL (reference sequence). The CDR3 runs 16 residues. CDR3 in DNA: TGTGCCAGCAGCCAGCGTGAGGGGACAAGTTGGGCTGAAGCTTTCTTT. Its protein is CASSQREGTSWAEAFF.

This clonotype came up many times. J is TRBJ2-7 and V is TRBV3-1; 9 bases are a match to TRBD2. The junction had 4 bases not matched to a gene; V was cut back by 1 base and J by 9 bases. This CDR3 contains 13 residues. Germline V gives CDR1 LGHDT, CDR2 YNNKEL (reference sequence). The CDR3 region is CASSQGLAERQYF. The CDR3 nucleotides are TGTGCCAGCAGCCAAGGACTAGCGGAAAGGCAGTACTTC.

This clonotype came up a few times. J is TRBJ2-1 and V is TRBV9; TRBD2 matches 7 bases. Losses at the gene ends were 4 bases for V and 0 bases for J; bases not matched to a gene: 10. Per the germline V gene, CDR1 is SGDLS and CDR2 is YYNGEE. The CDR3 runs 17 residues. CDR3 nucleotides: TGTGCCAGCAGCCCTGGGGGGGGAGGAAGCTCCTACAATGAGCAGTTCTTC. Its translation is CASSPGGGGSSYNEQFF.

This sequence joins TRBV20-1 and TRBJ2-7; D is possibly TRBD1 or TRBD2 (6 bases each). Germline-derived CDR1 and CDR2 are DFQATT and SNEGSKA (reference sequence). The CDR3 is made up of 18 amino acids. V shed 1 base and J shed 5 bases, with 27 bases lying between them. The CDR3 protein is CSARAYRVLGGIGDEQYF. The CDR3 nucleotides read TGCAGTGCTAGAGCCTACCGGGTATTGGGGGGCATCGGGGACGAGCAGTACTTC.

The sample holds many counts of this clonotype. The genes are TRBV12-3 or TRBV12-4 and TRBJ1-1, with 10 bases aligning to TRBD1. This CDR3 region has 13 residues. The V and J ends lost 3 bases and 10 bases, in that order; junction bases with no gene match: 5. CDR3 region: CASSFRDRGGAFF. CDR3 in DNA: TGTGCCAGCAGTTTCCGGGACAGGGGAGGAGCTTTCTTT.

This clonotype was seen at least ten times. The chain uses TRBV5-1 and TRBJ2-2; 7 bases agree with TRBD2. The germline CDR1 and CDR2 sequences are SGHRS and YFSETQ. The CDR3 is 15 amino acids. V dropped 2 bases and J dropped 6; count of bases not matched to a gene: 7. CDR3 in DNA: TGCGCCAGCAGCTTTGGGAGGGCTGGCGCCGGGGAGCTGTTTTTT. Its protein is CASSFGRAGAGELFF. The full variable domain, in which reference TRBV5-1 and TRBJ2-2 provide the parts outside the CDR3, is KAGVTQTPRYLIKTRGQQVTLSCSPISGHRSVSWYQQTPGQGLQFLFEYFSETQRNKGNFPGRFSGRQFSNSRSEMNVSTLELGDSALYLCASSFGRAGAGELFFGEGSRLTVL.

The chain couples TRBV20-1 to TRBJ1-1; D not certain. Trimming took 3 bases from V and 6 from J, leaving 14 bases between them. This CDR3 is 13 amino acids long. CDR1 and CDR2 from the germline V gene are DFQATT and SNEGSKA (reference sequence). The CDR3 region is CSASQGGKAEAFF. CDR3 nucleotide sequence: TGCAGTGCTAGTCAAGGAGGGAAGGCTGAAGCTTTCTTT.

In its sample, this clonotype was seen many times. The chain uses TRBV7-8 and TRBJ2-2; 7 bases align to TRBD1. The CDR3 extends over 13 amino acids. Germline lookup yields CDR1 SGHVS and CDR2 FQNEAQ. Losses at the gene ends were 4 bases for V and 5 bases for J; bases not matched to a gene: 1. The DNA for the CDR3 is TGTGCCAGCAGCTCACAGGGGACCGGGGAGCTGTTTTTT. Its translation: CASSSQGTGELFF.

This clonotype was recorded at least ten times. The chain combines TRBV7-4 with TRBJ2-2; 7 bases match TRBD2. This CDR3 is built from 14 residues. With 5 bases clipped from V and 4 bases from J, the junction kept 4 bases outside the gene matches. The germline V gene encodes CDR1 SGHVT and CDR2 SQSDAQ. CDR3: CASSPRTSTGELFF. In nucleotides, the CDR3 is TGTGCCAGCAGCCCCCGGACTAGCACCGGGGAGCTGTTTTTT.

This clonotype showed up many times. The chain combines TRBV12-3 or TRBV12-4 with TRBJ1-4, with D possibly matching TRBD1 (6 bases). V was trimmed by 2 bases and J by 7 bases, leaving 14 bases between them. The CDR3 runs to 15 residues. CDR3 sequence: CASSLSWGRGEKLFF. The CDR3 DNA reads TGTGCCAGCAGTTTAAGCTGGGGGCGCGGTGAAAAACTGTTTTTT.

This clonotype was counted ten times or more. V gene TRBV4-1 combines with J gene TRBJ1-5; TRBD1 matches at 7 bases. There are 18 residues in the CDR3. Germline lookup yields CDR1 MGHRA and CDR2 YSYEKL. The V and J ends lost 3 bases and 7 bases, in that order; junction bases with no gene match: 18. The CDR3 DNA is TGCGCCAGCAGCCACCCGCCGGGGACAGTCGACTCGAAGCAGCCCCAGCATTTT. Translated, it gives CASSHPPGTVDSKQPQHF.

Many counts were recorded for this clonotype. The chain links TRBV29-1 to TRBJ2-6; no firm D call. The CDR3 consists of 18 residues. CDR1 is SQVTM and CDR2 is ANQGSEA in the germline V gene. Trimming took off 0 bases at V and 0 bases at J, with 15 bases between the two ends. CDR3 nucleotide sequence: TGCAGCGTTGAAGATCGATGGGCAGGTAGCTCTGGGGCCAACGTCCTGACTTTC. It translates to CSVEDRWAGSSGANVLTF.

This clonotype was detected a few times. V is TRBV15 and J is TRBJ2-3; no reliable D call. The germline gives CDR1 LNHNV, CDR2 YYDKDF (reference sequence). The CDR3 runs to 13 residues. Deletions cut 0 bases from V and 6 bases from J, with 7 bases between. In nucleotides, the CDR3 is TGTGCCACCAGCAGAGATATCGGGGATACGCAGTATTTT. Its translation is CATSRDIGDTQYF.

This clonotype was recorded at least ten times. CDR3 protein: CASSQSGYTGELFF. The CDR3 DNA sequence: TGTGCCAGCAGCCAATCGGGGTACACCGGGGAGCTGTTTTTT. The rearrangement links TRBV3-1 to TRBJ2-2, with D perhaps TRBD2 (5 bases). There are 14 residues in the CDR3. CDR1 and CDR2 from the germline V gene are LGHDT and YNNKEL (reference sequence). V was shortened by 2 bases and J by 3 bases, with 7 bases between the two germline ends.

This clonotype was recorded a few times. This rearrangement joins TRBV20-1 to TRBJ1-5; D possibly corresponds to TRBD1 (5 bases). The CDR3 runs to 17 residues. V was shortened by 0 bases and J by 1 base, with 16 bases between the two germline ends. In germline, CDR1 is DFQATT, CDR2 SNEGSKA (reference sequence). CDR3 nucleotides: TGCAGTGCTAGAGATTACAAGGGGCCTGGAAGCAATCAGCCCCAGCATTTT. Amino acids: CSARDYKGPGSNQPQHF.

In this sample, this clonotype turned up many times. V and J are TRBV7-6 and TRBJ2-3, with D perhaps TRBD1 (6 bases). Trimming took off 1 base at V and 11 bases at J, with 13 bases between the two ends. CDR3 length equals 13 residues. CDR1 and CDR2 from the germline V gene are SGHVS and FNYEAQ. As DNA, the CDR3 is TGTGCCAGCAGCTTAGGCCAACAGGGTGGGCAGTATTTT. It codes for CASSLGQQGGQYF.

This clonotype has a count of ten or more. V and J are TRBV11-1 and TRBJ1-1, with TRBD1 as a possible D gene (5 bases). In germline, CDR1 is SGHAT, CDR2 FQDESV (reference sequence). Trimming removed 4 bases at V and 1 base at J, with 19 bases between. The CDR3 consists of 17 residues. In nucleotides, the CDR3 is TGTGCCAGCAGCTCCGGTCGGGGGACCTCAGGGAACACTGAAGCTTTCTTT. It codes for CASSSGRGTSGNTEAFF.

This clonotype was recorded once. CDR3 DNA: TGTGCCAGCAGTTACGGCAGGGGGTCCACTGAAGCTTTCTTT. Amino acid sequence: CASSYGRGSTEAFF. V gene TRBV6-2 or TRBV6-3 combines with J gene TRBJ1-1; 7 bases map to TRBD1. The CDR3 runs to 14 residues. In germline, CDR1 is MNHEY, CDR2 SVGEGT. After removal of 2 bases from V and 4 bases from J, the junction contained 4 bases not matched to a gene.

This clonotype was seen ten or more times. The chain combines TRBV29-1 with TRBJ2-7; TRBD2 agrees at 11 bases. There are 14 residues in the CDR3. V was pared by 5 bases and J by 3 bases, with 6 bases of the junction left unmatched. CDR1 is SQVTM, CDR2 ANQGSEA, per germline. CDR3 nucleotides: TGCAGCGTTCTCGGACTAGCGGGCCTCTACGAGCAGTACTTC. Translating gives CSVLGLAGLYEQYF.

Many counts were recorded for this clonotype. The chain uses TRBV5-1 and TRBJ1-6; 9 bases match TRBD1. V dropped 3 bases and J dropped 10; count of bases not matched to a gene: 5. Germline loops: CDR1 SGHRS, CDR2 YFSETQ. This CDR3 region has 14 residues. This chain's CDR3 is CASSSGTGRSPLHF. Written as DNA, the CDR3 is TGCGCCAGCAGCTCGGGGACAGGGCGCTCACCCCTCCACTTT. Complete variable domain (other parts from reference TRBV5-1 and TRBJ1-6): KAGVTQTPRYLIKTRGQQVTLSCSPISGHRSVSWYQQTPGQGLQFLFEYFSETQRNKGNFPGRFSGRQFSNSRSEMNVSTLELGDSALYLCASSSGTGRSPLHFGNGTRLTVT.

This clonotype came up many times. The gene calls are TRBV5-1 and TRBJ2-3, with TRBD2 as a possible D gene (6 bases). V was shortened by 5 bases and J by 2 bases, with 24 bases between the two germline ends. The germline V gene has CDR1 SGHRS and CDR2 YFSETQ. The length of the CDR3 is 18 residues. In nucleotides, the CDR3 is TGCGCCAGCAGTATGGCCCTTAGTAGCGGAGGGCTCACAGATACGCAGTATTTT. It specifies CASSMALSSGGLTDTQYF.

The table lists this clonotype with a few counts. The chain is built from TRBV20-1 and TRBJ2-3; 7 bases are shared with TRBD2. Trimming at V came to 2 bases and at J to 2 bases, leaving 7 bases not matched to a gene. CDR3 length: 15 amino acids. Germline values: CDR1 DFQATT, CDR2 SNEGSKA (reference sequence). The chain's CDR3 is CSARPSSGVTDTQYF. The CDR3 nucleotides are TGCAGTGCTAGACCCAGCAGCGGGGTCACAGATACGCAGTATTTT.

This clonotype came up many times. V is TRBV11-2 and J is TRBJ2-3; D remains ambiguous. The CDR3 covers 13 residues. V lost 2 bases to trimming and J lost 3 bases, with 6 bases between them. CDR1 and CDR2 (germline): SGHAT, FQNNGV. CDR3 coding DNA: TGTGCCAGCAGCTTAACGGGTACAGATACGCAGTATTTT. Amino acid sequence: CASSLTGTDTQYF.

In its sample, this clonotype was seen many times. The J gene is TRBJ1-1, the V gene TRBV5-1; a possible D gene is TRBD1 (5 bases). With 4 bases removed from V and 7 bases from J, the gap between germline ends came to 17 bases. CDR3 length: 14 amino acids. Germline V gene data show CDR1 as SGHRS and CDR2 as YFSETQ. The CDR3 nucleotides are TGCGCCAGCAGCATGCGGGACCCCAGTGGTGAAGCTTTCTTT. This translates into CASSMRDPSGEAFF.

This clonotype was detected ten times or more. CDR3 region: CASSLGQTYEQYF. In DNA, the CDR3 is TGTGCCAGCAGCTTGGGACAGACCTACGAGCAGTACTTC. This sequence joins TRBV3-1 and TRBJ2-7; 7 nucleotides line up with TRBD1. The CDR3 contains 13 residues. V trimming: 5 bases; J trimming: 2 bases; junction bases outside the gene matches: 3. The germline V gene encodes CDR1 LGHDT and CDR2 YNNKEL (reference sequence).

This clonotype has more than one count but fewer than ten. The chain employs TRBV7-3 and TRBJ2-3, with D possibly being TRBD1 or TRBD2 (6 bases each). Trimming shortened V by 4 bases and J by 3 bases, and 14 bases separated the two germline ends. This CDR3 is 15 amino acids long. Per germline, CDR1 SGHTA and CDR2 FQGTGA. The CDR3 here is CASSSRGANTDTQYF. DNA of the CDR3: TGTGCCAGCAGCTCGAGGGGGGCCAATACAGATACGCAGTATTTT.

This clonotype appeared many times. The chain couples TRBV20-1 to TRBJ1-2, with D possibly TRBD1 on 6 matching bases. In germline, CDR1 is DFQATT, CDR2 SNEGSKA (reference sequence). This CDR3 spans 14 amino acids. V lost 0 bases and J 4 bases, leaving 12 bases between the germline ends. Here the CDR3 DNA reads TGCAGTGCTAGAGATCCAGGGGTTAGCTATGGCTACACCTTC. Its protein product is CSARDPGVSYGYTF.

This chain connects TRBV6-2 or TRBV6-3 to TRBJ2-7; D gene uncertain. Between the trimmed V and J ends, which lost 5 bases and 5 bases, there was a span of 16 bases. In germline, CDR1 is MNHEY, CDR2 SVGEGT. The CDR3 length is 14 residues. CDR3 bases: TGTGCCAGCAGTACCACCCTAGTGAGCGACGAGCAGTACTTC. This encodes CASSTTLVSDEQYF.

This clonotype was seen repeatedly, ten times or more. J is TRBJ2-1 and V is TRBV11-1, with D perhaps matching TRBD2 (6 bases). The ends were cut back, 5 bases at V and 6 bases at J, with 11 bases in the middle. Germline values: CDR1 SGHAT, CDR2 FQDESV (reference sequence). CDR3 size: 13 residues. CDR3 bases: TGTGCCAGCAGCCGCGGGACGGCCAATGAGCAGTTCTTC. Protein product: CASSRGTANEQFF.

The table lists this clonotype with many counts. The rearrangement links TRBV2 to TRBJ2-5; D might be TRBD1 (6 bases). The germline V gene has CDR1 SNHLY and CDR2 FYNNEI. The CDR3 loop spans 15 amino acids. Trimming pared 4 bases from V and 2 bases from J, leaving 14 bases between. Here the CDR3 DNA reads TGTGCCAGCAGTGCACTGACAGGCCTTCAAGAGACCCAGTACTTC. It codes for CASSALTGLQETQYF.